Listed here are 5 T cell receptor beta chains from one sample, sequenced in a study of cytomegalovirus exposure and HLA in healthy donors (dated by TCRdb to the late 2010s). Library preparation used the immunoSEQ multiplex PCR assay. The multiplex PCR relied on a mix of 60 forward primers for TCR Vbeta segments and 13 reverse primers for TCR Jbeta segments. The immuneACCESS repertoire file appears here via TCRdb, limited to in-frame rearrangements. These files lack a portion of the clones; in checked studies, under half of the deficit traces to unresolved V genes, and the cause of the others is not known. The sample includes about 190,000 clones, with about 81% observed a single time. The biggest ten clones account for over 4% of the sample. The sequencing sample was made of PBMCs. Receptors originate from a man aged 25-45 years in good health and CMV-seropositive.

The V call is TRBV6-5, the J call TRBJ2-7, with TRBD2 as a possible D gene (6 bases). The CDR3 has 12 residues. Germline CDR1 is MNHEY and CDR2 is SVGAGI. Trimming took off 10 bases at V and 4 bases at J, with 14 bases between the two ends. The CDR3 here is CATAWGDYEQYF. The CDR3 DNA follows: TGTGCCACCGCTTGGGGGGATTACGAGCAGTACTTC.

The V gene is TRBV19, the J gene TRBJ1-1; 9 nucleotides align to TRBD1. The CDR3 consists of 19 residues. V lost 10 bases and J lost 0; bases outside the gene matches: 21. Looked up from germline, CDR1 is LNHDA and CDR2 is SQIVND (reference sequence). For the CDR3, the DNA is TGTGCCACCTCCCTCGGGGTTGGACAGGGGAGGTTTATGAACACTGAAGCTTTCTTT. This translates into CATSLGVGQGRFMNTEAFF.

The rearrangement links TRBV9 to TRBJ2-7, with TRBD1 identical over 9 bases. The CDR3 extends over 16 amino acids. Per the germline V gene, CDR1 is SGDLS and CDR2 is YYNGEE. V gave up 0 bases and J gave up 5 bases; unmatched junction bases: 9. CDR3 sequence (DNA): TGTGCCAGCAGCGTAGCCGGGACAGGGCCAGAGAACGAGCAGTACTTC. This encodes CASSVAGTGPENEQYF.

The chain uses TRBV28 and TRBJ2-1; 10 bases fit TRBD2. V dropped 3 bases and J dropped 7; count of bases not matched to a gene: 6. Germline loops: CDR1 MDHEN, CDR2 SYDVKM. The CDR3 length is 15 residues. The CDR3 sequence: CASSFLAGGANEQFF. In DNA, the CDR3 is TGTGCCAGCAGTTTTTTAGCGGGAGGTGCGAATGAGCAGTTCTTC.

Concerning this clone itself: An end of the junction does not agree with germline; a read error may underlie this. The chain couples TRBV2 to TRBJ2-1, with D hard to call. CDR1 is SNHLY and CDR2 is FYNNEI in the germline V gene. The CDR3 totals 12 residues. The CDR3 nucleotides are TGTGCCAGCACGGAGCTTAACAATGGGCAGTTCTTC. It codes for CASTELNNGQFF.